Detailed here is one T cell receptor (beta chain). The data derive from a study of cytomegalovirus exposure and HLA in healthy donors. Assay used: immunoSEQ multiplex PCR; TCRdb lists only in-frame clones, some missing. This sample carries about 240,000 clones, 86% of them seen once, and the ten largest clones take 1% to 1.5%. The germline V gene encodes CDR1 MDHEN and CDR2 SYDVKM. V was shortened by 6 bases and J by 2 bases, with 4 bases between the two germline ends. This CDR3 spans 11 amino acids. The J gene is TRBJ2-5, the V gene TRBV28; D is uncertain. The clonotype comes from a woman aged 25 to 39 in good health and CMV-seropositive. The sequencing sample was made of PBMCs. CDR3 protein: CASSLQETQYF. CDR3 nucleotide sequence: TGTGCCAGCAGCCTGCAAGAGACCCAGTACTTC.